This T cell receptor (beta chain) was observed in a study of yellow fever vaccine responses in identical twins (dated by TCRdb to the late 2010s). At the level of the whole study: The study precisely tracked vaccine-responding T cell clones in identical twins.

V is cut back by 1 base and J by 14 bases, with 12 bases in the junction unmatched. There are 15 amino acids in the CDR3, from cysteine to phenylalanine inclusive. Only the CDR3 region is kept as DNA, spanning 45 bases read in frame from base 1. The germline V gene supplies CDR1 MGHRA and CDR2 YSYEKL. Libraries were built with RT-PCR. TCRdb records Illumina HiSeq 2500 as the sequencer. TCRdb took the public reads, trimmed them with fastp at Q25, ran MiXCR for clone calling and kept in-frame beta chains. For every CDR3 protein sequence, its rows merge into one entry that carries the most common genes and DNA. In this sample the table shows 2,100 or so distinct CDR3 sequences, about 80% of which occur a single time. In total, the top ten clones hold about 7.8% of the sample. Turning to this clonotype: Its antigen is still unknown. There are no base qualities to consult, and no much larger clone falls within one base.

Study-level results and caveats: According to the authors, the vaccine-induced T cell response in identical twins seemed to be partly convergent and partly specific to each individual.

Recombination linked TRBV4-1 to TRBJ2-1; the central 9 bases match TRBD1. The sample consisted of T cells from blood (PBMCs), unsorted or a sorted subset (not recorded which), taken before or after yellow fever vaccination (not recorded which). The TCR originated in a woman under 30 who received the yellow fever vaccine. Donor details come from another sample of the same person, matched by shared clones. CDR3 protein: CASSQARDRVFRKFF. At the DNA level, the sequence is TGCGCCAGCAGCCAAGCTAGGGACAGGGTCTTCCGTAAGTTCTTC.